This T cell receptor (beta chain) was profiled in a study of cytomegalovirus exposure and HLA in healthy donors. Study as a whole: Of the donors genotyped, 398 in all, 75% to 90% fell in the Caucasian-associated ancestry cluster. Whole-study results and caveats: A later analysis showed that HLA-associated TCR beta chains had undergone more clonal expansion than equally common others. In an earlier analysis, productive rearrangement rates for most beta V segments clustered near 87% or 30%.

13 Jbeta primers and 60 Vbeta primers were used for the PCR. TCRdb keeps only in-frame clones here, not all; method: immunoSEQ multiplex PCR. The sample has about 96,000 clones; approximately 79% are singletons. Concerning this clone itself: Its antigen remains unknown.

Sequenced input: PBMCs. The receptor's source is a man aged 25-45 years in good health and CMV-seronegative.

The CDR3 region is CSVNWGDEQFF. As DNA, the CDR3 is TGCAGCGTTAACTGGGGAGATGAGCAGTTCTTC. This rearrangement joins TRBV29-1 to TRBJ2-1, with a weak D call TRBD2 (5 bases). Germline V gives CDR1 SQVTM, CDR2 ANQGSEA. Trimming cost V 5 bases and J 8 bases, with 10 bases left between them. This CDR3 is built from 11 residues.